The rows below give T cell receptor beta chains drawn from one sample of a study of T cell responses to AZD1222 COVID-19 vaccine. Clones were read by immunoSEQ multiplex PCR, and TCRdb kept only the in-frame ones, dropping some. This sample has around 120,000 clones; approximately 87% occur once, and the top ten carry 3% to 4%. Sample: peripheral blood, taken on day 0 of AZD1222 vaccination. All receptors come from an adult in good health. The CDR3 runs from the conserved cysteine through the conserved F or W. The order of the fields is D gene, V gene, J gene, clone size, CDR3 length, CDR3 protein, CDR3 DNA. D genes are given only for firm matches. Only some rows state a clone size, as once, few, many or a class for expanded clones.

d_gene: NA; v_gene: TRBV27; j_gene: TRBJ2-1; abundance: NA; len: 13; CDR3aa: CASGRGSYNEQFF; CDR3nt: TGTGCCAGCGGCCGGGGATCCTACAATGAGCAGTTCTTC
d_gene: NA; v_gene: TRBV5-1; j_gene: TRBJ1-3; abundance: few; len: 13; CDR3aa: CASSLSDRNTIYF; CDR3nt: TGCGCCAGCAGCTTGTCGGACCGAAACACCATATATTTT
d_gene: NA; v_gene: TRBV18; j_gene: TRBJ1-4; abundance: NA; len: 13; CDR3aa: CASSKAGDEKLFF; CDR3nt: TGTGCCAGCTCTAAGGCAGGGGATGAAAAACTGTTTTTT
d_gene: TRBD1; v_gene: TRBV19; j_gene: TRBJ1-1; abundance: NA; len: 13; CDR3aa: CATNRGRNTEAFF; CDR3nt: TGTGCCACAAACAGGGGGCGAAACACTGAAGCTTTCTTT
d_gene: NA; v_gene: TRBV5-1; j_gene: TRBJ1-1; abundance: NA; len: 13; CDR3aa: CASSGTLRTEAFF; CDR3nt: TGCGCCAGCAGCGGTACCCTGCGAACTGAAGCTTTCTTT
d_gene: NA; v_gene: TRBV15; j_gene: TRBJ2-7; abundance: once; len: 14; CDR3aa: CATSRDSGSYEQYF; CDR3nt: TGTGCCACCAGCAGAGATAGTGGCTCCTACGAGCAGTACTTC
d_gene: NA; v_gene: TRBV20-1; j_gene: TRBJ1-1; abundance: NA; len: 11; CDR3aa: CSATRDSEAFF; CDR3nt: TGCAGTGCGACCAGGGACTCTGAAGCTTTCTTT
d_gene: TRBD1; v_gene: TRBV7-9; j_gene: TRBJ1-1; abundance: NA; len: 14; CDR3aa: CASRLGQGITEAFF; CDR3nt: TGTGCCAGCAGGTTGGGACAGGGAATCACTGAAGCTTTCTTT
d_gene: NA; v_gene: TRBV7-8; j_gene: TRBJ2-2; abundance: NA; len: 13; CDR3aa: CASSLGGTGELFF; CDR3nt: TGTGCCAGCAGCTTAGGTGGGACCGGGGAGCTGTTTTTT
d_gene: NA; v_gene: TRBV5-1; j_gene: TRBJ2-7; abundance: NA; len: 14; CDR3aa: CASSFLAGKDEQYF; CDR3nt: TGCGCCAGCAGCTTTCTGGCAGGGAAAGACGAGCAGTACTTC
d_gene: NA; v_gene: TRBV21-1; j_gene: TRBJ1-2; abundance: once; len: 16; CDR3aa: CASSTLDQGGLYGYTF; CDR3nt: TGTGCCAGCAGCACCCTAGATCAAGGGGGGTTGTATGGCTACACCTTC
d_gene: TRBD1; v_gene: TRBV2; j_gene: TRBJ1-1; abundance: NA; len: 13; CDR3aa: CASPGQGVPEAFF; CDR3nt: TGTGCCAGCCCTGGACAGGGGGTCCCTGAAGCTTTCTTT
d_gene: NA; v_gene: TRBV12-3/TRBV12-4; j_gene: TRBJ2-7; abundance: NA; len: 12; CDR3aa: CASSRGSYEQYF; CDR3nt: TGTGCCAGCTCAAGGGGTTCCTACGAGCAGTACTTC
d_gene: NA; v_gene: TRBV7-2; j_gene: TRBJ2-7; abundance: NA; len: 13; CDR3aa: CASRLFSSYEQYF; CDR3nt: TGTGCCAGCAGGTTGTTCTCCTCCTACGAGCAGTACTTC
d_gene: TRBD1; v_gene: TRBV4-3; j_gene: TRBJ1-2; abundance: NA; len: 16; CDR3aa: CASSQDVSSRGYGYTF; CDR3nt: TGCGCCAGCAGCCAAGATGTATCGAGCAGGGGGTATGGCTACACCTTC
d_gene: NA; v_gene: TRBV15; j_gene: TRBJ1-2; abundance: NA; len: 13; CDR3aa: CATSRQDYYGYTF; CDR3nt: TGTGCCACCAGCAGACAGGATTACTATGGCTACACCTTC
d_gene: NA; v_gene: TRBV3-1/TRBV3-2; j_gene: TRBJ2-4; abundance: NA; len: 14; CDR3aa: CASSQARGYGIQYF; CDR3nt: TGTGCCAGCAGCCAAGCTAGAGGGTACGGCATTCAGTACTTC
d_gene: TRBD1; v_gene: TRBV6-5; j_gene: TRBJ1-2; abundance: NA; len: 12; CDR3aa: CASSSTGVGYTF; CDR3nt: TGTGCCAGCAGTAGTACAGGGGTTGGCTACACCTTC
d_gene: NA; v_gene: TRBV14; j_gene: TRBJ1-2; abundance: few; len: 13; CDR3aa: CASSQEGLYGYTF; CDR3nt: TGTGCCAGCAGCCAAGAGGGACTCTATGGCTACACCTTC
d_gene: TRBD2; v_gene: TRBV19; j_gene: TRBJ2-2; abundance: NA; len: 13; CDR3aa: CASKPGGSGRVFF; CDR3nt: TGTGCCAGTAAACCAGGTGGATCAGGGAGGGTGTTTTTT
d_gene: NA; v_gene: TRBV3-1/TRBV3-2; j_gene: TRBJ1-1; abundance: NA; len: 18; CDR3aa: CASSQGGFAGASGTEAFF; CDR3nt: TGTGCCAGCAGCCAAGGGGGGTTCGCGGGGGCAAGTGGCACTGAAGCTTTCTTT
d_gene: NA; v_gene: TRBV7-8; j_gene: TRBJ1-2; abundance: NA; len: 13; CDR3aa: CASSLALVYGYTF; CDR3nt: TGTGCCAGCAGCTTGGCTTTAGTCTATGGCTACACCTTC
d_gene: NA; v_gene: TRBV7-8; j_gene: TRBJ2-2; abundance: NA; len: 14; CDR3aa: CASSLRVRTGELFF; CDR3nt: TGTGCCAGCAGCTTACGGGTCCGAACCGGGGAGCTGTTTTTT
d_gene: NA; v_gene: TRBV7-9; j_gene: TRBJ1-1; abundance: NA; len: 19; CDR3aa: CASSLARAKRGSMNTEAFF; CDR3nt: TGTGCCAGCAGCTTAGCGCGGGCAAAAAGGGGCAGCATGAACACTGAAGCTTTCTTT
d_gene: TRBD1; v_gene: TRBV18; j_gene: TRBJ1-2; abundance: NA; len: 12; CDR3aa: CATRGQTGGYTF; CDR3nt: TGTGCCACCCGGGGACAGACCGGCGGCTACACCTTC
d_gene: NA; v_gene: TRBV4-1; j_gene: TRBJ1-2; abundance: NA; len: 12; CDR3aa: CASSRSAEGYTF; CDR3nt: TGCGCCAGCAGCCGATCCGCAGAAGGCTACACCTTC
d_gene: NA; v_gene: TRBV19; j_gene: TRBJ1-1; abundance: NA; len: 16; CDR3aa: CASTRGVVALNTEAFF; CDR3nt: TGTGCCAGTACAAGGGGGGTCGTCGCCTTGAACACTGAAGCTTTCTTT
d_gene: TRBD2; v_gene: TRBV19; j_gene: TRBJ2-4; abundance: NA; len: 18; CDR3aa: CASSIWRGSGGPLTIQYF; CDR3nt: TGTGCCAGTAGTATCTGGAGGGGTAGCGGGGGGCCTTTAACCATTCAGTACTTC
d_gene: NA; v_gene: TRBV18; j_gene: TRBJ2-1; abundance: NA; len: 15; CDR3aa: CASSPLDREGNEQFF; CDR3nt: TGTGCCAGCTCACCACTGGACAGGGAGGGCAATGAGCAGTTCTTC
d_gene: TRBD2; v_gene: TRBV7-9; j_gene: TRBJ2-5; abundance: NA; len: 15; CDR3aa: CASSLGGTSSETQYF; CDR3nt: TGTGCCAGCAGCTTAGGGGGGACTAGCTCGGAGACCCAGTACTTC
d_gene: NA; v_gene: TRBV6-6; j_gene: TRBJ1-3; abundance: NA; len: 16; CDR3aa: CASTQAGAVSGNTIYF; CDR3nt: TGTGCCAGCACGCAGGCGGGAGCGGTCTCTGGAAACACCATATATTTT
d_gene: TRBD1; v_gene: TRBV18; j_gene: TRBJ1-1; abundance: NA; len: 14; CDR3aa: CASSPGTVNTEAFF; CDR3nt: TGTGCCAGCTCCCCCGGGACAGTGAACACTGAAGCTTTCTTT
d_gene: NA; v_gene: TRBV14; j_gene: TRBJ1-2; abundance: NA; len: 13; CDR3aa: CASSHSTNYGYTF; CDR3nt: TGTGCCAGCAGCCACAGTACTAACTATGGCTACACCTTC
d_gene: TRBD1; v_gene: TRBV19; j_gene: TRBJ1-2; abundance: once; len: 17; CDR3aa: CASSNPGQAAPRYGYTF; CDR3nt: TGTGCCAGTAGTAACCCGGGACAGGCCGCCCCAAGGTATGGCTACACCTTC
d_gene: NA; v_gene: TRBV12-3/TRBV12-4; j_gene: TRBJ1-2; abundance: NA; len: 13; CDR3aa: CASSFLDSRGYTF; CDR3nt: TGTGCCAGCAGTTTCTTGGACAGTCGTGGCTACACCTTC
d_gene: NA; v_gene: TRBV5-1; j_gene: TRBJ1-1; abundance: NA; len: 14; CDR3aa: CASDSGTVNTEAFF; CDR3nt: TGCGCCAGCGACTCCGGGACGGTGAACACTGAAGCTTTCTTT
d_gene: NA; v_gene: TRBV2; j_gene: TRBJ1-2; abundance: NA; len: 15; CDR3aa: CASSEMRGANYGYTF; CDR3nt: TGTGCCAGCAGTGAAATGAGGGGAGCTAACTATGGCTACACCTTC
d_gene: NA; v_gene: TRBV7-2; j_gene: TRBJ2-1; abundance: few; len: 17; CDR3aa: CASSRSPAAGAYNEQFF; CDR3nt: TGTGCCAGCAGCCGCAGCCCTGCGGCGGGGGCATACAATGAGCAGTTCTTC
d_gene: TRBD2; v_gene: TRBV5-1; j_gene: TRBJ2-2; abundance: NA; len: 17; CDR3aa: CASSGLAGGTNTGELFF; CDR3nt: TGCGCCAGCAGCGGACTAGCGGGGGGGACGAACACCGGGGAGCTGTTTTTT
d_gene: NA; v_gene: TRBV18; j_gene: TRBJ2-3; abundance: once; len: 15; CDR3aa: CASSPQEGLTDTQYF; CDR3nt: TGTGCCAGCTCACCTCAGGAGGGCCTCACAGATACGCAGTATTTT
d_gene: NA; v_gene: TRBV7-8; j_gene: TRBJ1-5; abundance: NA; len: 14; CDR3aa: CASSVGTKNQPQHF; CDR3nt: TGTGCCAGCAGCGTGGGGACAAAGAATCAGCCCCAGCATTTT
d_gene: NA; v_gene: TRBV6-2/TRBV6-3; j_gene: TRBJ1-2; abundance: NA; len: 13; CDR3aa: CASSEGGFYGYTF; CDR3nt: TGTGCCAGCAGTGAGGGGGGCTTCTATGGCTACACCTTC
d_gene: NA; v_gene: TRBV5-6; j_gene: TRBJ2-7; abundance: NA; len: 14; CDR3aa: CASSLAGVWYEQYF; CDR3nt: TGTGCCAGCAGCTTGGCGGGGGTCTGGTACGAGCAGTACTTC
d_gene: TRBD2; v_gene: TRBV4-2; j_gene: TRBJ2-3; abundance: NA; len: 18; CDR3aa: CASSQDPVSGGRRNTQYF; CDR3nt: TGTGCCAGCAGCCAAGATCCGGTTAGCGGGGGGAGGAGAAATACGCAGTATTTT
d_gene: NA; v_gene: TRBV15; j_gene: TRBJ2-5; abundance: NA; len: 14; CDR3aa: CATSRDGGGETQYF; CDR3nt: TGTGCCACCAGCAGAGATGGGGGCGGGGAGACCCAGTACTTC
d_gene: NA; v_gene: TRBV6-5; j_gene: TRBJ1-1; abundance: NA; len: 12; CDR3aa: CASRQGFTEAFF; CDR3nt: TGTGCCAGCAGGCAAGGTTTCACTGAAGCTTTCTTT
d_gene: NA; v_gene: TRBV5-1; j_gene: TRBJ1-4; abundance: NA; len: 15; CDR3aa: CASSPGQPNFEKLFF; CDR3nt: TGCGCCAGCAGCCCAGGACAGCCCAATTTTGAAAAACTGTTTTTT
d_gene: NA; v_gene: TRBV6-5; j_gene: TRBJ2-7; abundance: few; len: 10; CDR3aa: CASPGGEQYF; CDR3nt: TGTGCCAGCCCTGGGGGAGAGCAGTACTTC
d_gene: NA; v_gene: TRBV4-3; j_gene: TRBJ1-1; abundance: NA; len: 13; CDR3aa: CASSQDWGGEAFF; CDR3nt: TGCGCCAGCAGCCAAGATTGGGGGGGTGAAGCTTTCTTT
d_gene: TRBD1; v_gene: TRBV3-1/TRBV3-2; j_gene: TRBJ1-6; abundance: NA; len: 15; CDR3aa: CASSQGGQGNSPLHF; CDR3nt: TGTGCCAGCAGCCAAGGGGGACAGGGAAATTCACCCCTCCACTTT